This record covers a single T cell receptor (beta chain). Its specificity is not known. This sample is drawn from a study of response to subunit inactivated influenza vaccine. Study-wide results and limits: Each seasonal flu vaccination may recruit only limited new T cells, authors suggested.

TCRdb analysed the RT-PCR reads with MiXCR anew, one entry per CDR3 protein. The sample comprises more than 700,000 distinct CDR3 sequences, 21% of which are singletons, and 10% rests with the top ten. Per the germline V gene, CDR1 is SEHNR and CDR2 is FQNEAQ (reference sequence). Trimming took 5 bases from V and 6 from J, leaving 15 bases between them. The CDR3 extends over 14 amino acids. The chain couples TRBV7-9 to TRBJ2-3; possible D gene TRBD2, 5 bases. The input for sequencing was PBMCs from blood, taken 5 days after vaccination. The TCR sequence derives from a man aged 45-65 years who received an inactivated influenza vaccine. The CDR3 loop reads CASSPRSSRDTQYF. The DNA of the CDR3 is TGTGCCAGCAGCCCAAGATCTAGCCGGGATACGCAGTATTTT.